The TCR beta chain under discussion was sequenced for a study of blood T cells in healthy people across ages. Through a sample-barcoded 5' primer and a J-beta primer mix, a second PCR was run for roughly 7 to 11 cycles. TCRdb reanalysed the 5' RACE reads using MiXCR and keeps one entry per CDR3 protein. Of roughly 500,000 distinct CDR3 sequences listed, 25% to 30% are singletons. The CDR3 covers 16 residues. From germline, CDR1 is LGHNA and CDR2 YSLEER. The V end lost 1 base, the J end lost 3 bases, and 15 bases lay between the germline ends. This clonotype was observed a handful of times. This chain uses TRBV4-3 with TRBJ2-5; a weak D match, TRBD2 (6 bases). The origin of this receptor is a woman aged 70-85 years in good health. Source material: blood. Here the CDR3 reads CASSQGPGGGEETQYF. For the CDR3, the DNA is TGCGCCAGCAGCCAAGGTCCCGGGGGAGGAGAAGAGACCCAGTACTTC.